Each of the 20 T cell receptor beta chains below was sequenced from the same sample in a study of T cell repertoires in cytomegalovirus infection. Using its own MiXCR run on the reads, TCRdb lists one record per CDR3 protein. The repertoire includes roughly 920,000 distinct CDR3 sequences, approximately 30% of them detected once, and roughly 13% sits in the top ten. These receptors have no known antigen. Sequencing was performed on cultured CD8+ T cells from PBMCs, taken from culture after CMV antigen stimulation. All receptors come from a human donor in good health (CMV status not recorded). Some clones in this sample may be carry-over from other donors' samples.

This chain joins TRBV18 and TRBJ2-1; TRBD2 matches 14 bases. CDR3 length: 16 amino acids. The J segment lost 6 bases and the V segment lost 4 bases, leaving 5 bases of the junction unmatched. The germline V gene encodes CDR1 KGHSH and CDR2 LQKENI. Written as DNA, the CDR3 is TGTGCCAGCTCACAGACTAGCGGGGGGGCCAGCAATGAGCAGTTCTTC. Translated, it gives CASSQTSGGASNEQFF. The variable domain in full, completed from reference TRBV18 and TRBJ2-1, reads NAGVMQNPRHLVRRRGQEARLRCSPMKGHSHVYWYRQLPEEGLKFMVYLQKENIIDESGMPKERFSAEFPKEGPSILRIQQVVRGDSAAYFCASSQTSGGASNEQFFGPGTRLTVL.

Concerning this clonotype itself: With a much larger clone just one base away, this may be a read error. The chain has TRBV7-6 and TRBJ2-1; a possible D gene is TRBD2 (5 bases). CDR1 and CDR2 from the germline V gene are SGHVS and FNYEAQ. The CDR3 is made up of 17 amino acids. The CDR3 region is CASSLVLGGSDYNERFF. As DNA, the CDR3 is TGTGCCAGCAGCTTGGTCCTAGGAGGTAGCGACTACAATGAGCGGTTCTTC.

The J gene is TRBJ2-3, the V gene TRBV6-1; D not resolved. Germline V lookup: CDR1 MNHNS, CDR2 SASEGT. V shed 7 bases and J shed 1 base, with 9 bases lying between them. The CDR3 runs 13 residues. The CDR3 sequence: CASTPGRTDTQYF. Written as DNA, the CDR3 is TGTGCCAGCACTCCCGGCCGCACAGATACGCAGTATTTT.

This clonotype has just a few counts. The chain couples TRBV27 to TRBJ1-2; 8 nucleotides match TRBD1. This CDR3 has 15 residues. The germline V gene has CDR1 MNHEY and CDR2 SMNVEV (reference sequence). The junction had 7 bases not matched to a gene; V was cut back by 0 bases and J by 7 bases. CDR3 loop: CASSLSRTGTLGYTF. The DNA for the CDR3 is TGTGCCAGCAGTTTATCACGGACAGGGACGCTTGGCTACACCTTC.

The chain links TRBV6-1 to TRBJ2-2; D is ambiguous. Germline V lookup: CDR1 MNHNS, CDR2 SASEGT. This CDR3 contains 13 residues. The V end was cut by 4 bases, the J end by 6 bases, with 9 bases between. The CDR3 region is CASSAYRSGELFF. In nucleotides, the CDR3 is TGTGCCAGCAGTGCATATCGGTCCGGGGAGCTGTTTTTT.

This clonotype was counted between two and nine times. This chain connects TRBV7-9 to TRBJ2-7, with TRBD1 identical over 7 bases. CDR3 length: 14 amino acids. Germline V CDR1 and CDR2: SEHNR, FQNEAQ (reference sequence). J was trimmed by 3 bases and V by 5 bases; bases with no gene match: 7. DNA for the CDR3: TGTGCCAGCAGCCTGAGGGACAGATACTACGAGCAGTACGTC. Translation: CASSLRDRYYEQYV.

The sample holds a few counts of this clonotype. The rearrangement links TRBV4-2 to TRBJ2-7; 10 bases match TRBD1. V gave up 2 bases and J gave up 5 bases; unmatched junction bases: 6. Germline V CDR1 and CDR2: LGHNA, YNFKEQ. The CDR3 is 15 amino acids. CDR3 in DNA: TGTGCCAGCAGCCAATACATGGGGACAGGGGACGAGCAGTACGTC. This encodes CASSQYMGTGDEQYV.

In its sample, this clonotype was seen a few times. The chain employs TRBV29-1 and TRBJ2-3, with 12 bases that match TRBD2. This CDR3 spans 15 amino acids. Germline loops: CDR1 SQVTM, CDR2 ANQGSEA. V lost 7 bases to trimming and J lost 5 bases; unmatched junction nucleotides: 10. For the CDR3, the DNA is TGCAGCGCCTTGACTAGCGGGGGTTTAGGAGATACGCAGTATTTT. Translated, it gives CSALTSGGLGDTQYF.

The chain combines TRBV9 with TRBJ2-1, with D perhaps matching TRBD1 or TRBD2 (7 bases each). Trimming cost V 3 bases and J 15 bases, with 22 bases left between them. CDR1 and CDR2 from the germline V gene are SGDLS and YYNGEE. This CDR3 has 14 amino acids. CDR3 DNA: TGTGCCAGCAGCGGACCGACTAGCAGGGGGGACCTGTTCTTC. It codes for CASSGPTSRGDLFF.

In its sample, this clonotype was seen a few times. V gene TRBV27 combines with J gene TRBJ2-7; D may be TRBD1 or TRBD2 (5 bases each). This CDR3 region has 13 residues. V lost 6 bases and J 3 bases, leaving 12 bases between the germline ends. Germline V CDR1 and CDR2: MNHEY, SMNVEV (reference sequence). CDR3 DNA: TGTGCCAGCAGCAGGGACGGTTACTACGAGCAGTACTTC. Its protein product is CASSRDGYYEQYF.

CDR3 nucleotide sequence: TGTGCCAGCAGTCCCACACAGGGGACTGATGGCTACACCTTC. It codes for CASSPTQGTDGYTF. The V and J genes are TRBV27 and TRBJ1-2; 7 bases match TRBD1. Germline V gives CDR1 MNHEY, CDR2 SMNVEV (reference sequence). This CDR3 spans 14 amino acids. With V trimmed by 5 bases and J by 6 bases, 9 bases remained unmatched.

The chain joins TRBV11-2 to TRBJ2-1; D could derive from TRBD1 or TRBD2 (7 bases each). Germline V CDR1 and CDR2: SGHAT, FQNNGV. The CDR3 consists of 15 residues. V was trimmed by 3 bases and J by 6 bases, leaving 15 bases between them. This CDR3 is CASSFGRGGSNEQFF. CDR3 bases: TGTGCCAGCAGCTTCGGCAGGGGGGGGTCCAATGAGCAGTTCTTC.

CDR3 DNA: TGTGCCAGCAGCGTAAGGGGGAACACCGGGGAGCTGTTTTTT. Its protein product is CASSVRGNTGELFF. V usage is TRBV11-3 and J usage is TRBJ2-2; TRBD1 is a possible D gene (5 bases). CDR1 is SGHNT and CDR2 is YENEEA in the germline V gene. With 5 bases removed from V and 1 base from J, the gap between germline ends came to 8 bases. This CDR3 has 14 residues.

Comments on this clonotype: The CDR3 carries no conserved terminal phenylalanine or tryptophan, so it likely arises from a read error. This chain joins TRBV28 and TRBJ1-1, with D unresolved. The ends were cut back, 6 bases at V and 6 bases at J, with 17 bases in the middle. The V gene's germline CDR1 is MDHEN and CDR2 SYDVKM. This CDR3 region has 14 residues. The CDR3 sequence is CASRPGVYLPEAFI. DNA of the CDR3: TGTGCCAGCAGGCCAGGCGTCTACCTCCCTGAAGCTTTCATT.

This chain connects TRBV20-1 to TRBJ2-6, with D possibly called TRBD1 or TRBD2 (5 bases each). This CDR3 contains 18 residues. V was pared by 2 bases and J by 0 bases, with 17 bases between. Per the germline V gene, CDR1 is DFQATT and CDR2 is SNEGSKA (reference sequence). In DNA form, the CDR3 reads TGCAGTGCTAGACCCTCCCCGGGACGTATCTCTGGGGCCAACGTCCTGACTTTC. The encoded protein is CSARPSPGRISGANVLTF.

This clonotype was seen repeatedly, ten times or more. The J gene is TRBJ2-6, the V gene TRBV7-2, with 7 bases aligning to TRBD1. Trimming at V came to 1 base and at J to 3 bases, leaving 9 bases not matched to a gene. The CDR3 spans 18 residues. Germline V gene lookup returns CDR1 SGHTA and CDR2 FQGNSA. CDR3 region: CASSLGGGAFFGANVLTF. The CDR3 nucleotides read TGTGCCAGCAGCTTAGGAGGGGGCGCGTTTTTTGGGGCCAACGTCCTGACTTTC.

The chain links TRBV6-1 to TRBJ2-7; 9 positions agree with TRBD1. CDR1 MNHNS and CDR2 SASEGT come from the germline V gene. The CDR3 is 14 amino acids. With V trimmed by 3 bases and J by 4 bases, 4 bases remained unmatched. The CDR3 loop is CASSDQTGGYEQYV. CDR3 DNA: TGTGCCAGCAGTGACCAGACAGGGGGGTACGAGCAGTACGTC.

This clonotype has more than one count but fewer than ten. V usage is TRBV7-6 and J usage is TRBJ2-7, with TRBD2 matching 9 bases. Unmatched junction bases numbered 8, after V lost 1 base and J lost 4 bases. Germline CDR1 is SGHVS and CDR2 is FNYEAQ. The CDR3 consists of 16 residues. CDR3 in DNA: TGTGCCAGCAGCTTAGAGGCCGGGACTAGCATGTACGAGCAGTACGTC. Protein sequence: CASSLEAGTSMYEQYV.

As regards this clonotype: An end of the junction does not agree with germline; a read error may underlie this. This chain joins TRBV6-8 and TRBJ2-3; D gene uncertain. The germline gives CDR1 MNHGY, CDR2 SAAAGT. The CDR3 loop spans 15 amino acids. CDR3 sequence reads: CVSSYSWQNTDTQYF. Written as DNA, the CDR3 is TGTGTCAGCAGTTACTCGTGGCAGAACACAGATACGCAGTATTTT.

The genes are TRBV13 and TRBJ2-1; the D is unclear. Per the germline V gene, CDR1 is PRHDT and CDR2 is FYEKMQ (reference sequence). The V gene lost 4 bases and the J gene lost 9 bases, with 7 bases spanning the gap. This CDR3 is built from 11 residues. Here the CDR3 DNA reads TGTGCCAGCAGCTACGACTCTGAGCAGTTCTTC. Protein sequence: CASSYDSEQFF.